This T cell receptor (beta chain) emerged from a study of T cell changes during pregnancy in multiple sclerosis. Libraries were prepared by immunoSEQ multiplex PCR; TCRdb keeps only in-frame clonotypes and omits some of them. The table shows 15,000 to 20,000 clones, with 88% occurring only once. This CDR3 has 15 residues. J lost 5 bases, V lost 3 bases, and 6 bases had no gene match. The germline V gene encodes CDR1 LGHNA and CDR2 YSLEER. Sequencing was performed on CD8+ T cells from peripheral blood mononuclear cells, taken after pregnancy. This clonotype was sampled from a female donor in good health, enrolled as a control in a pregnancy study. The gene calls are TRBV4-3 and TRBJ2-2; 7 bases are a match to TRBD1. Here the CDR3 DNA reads TGCGCCAGCAGCCAGAAAGACAGGGCGACCGGGGAGCTGTTTTTT. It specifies CASSQKDRATGELFF.